This T cell receptor (beta chain) was obtained from a study of blood T cell repertoires in COVID-19. Whole-study context: COVID-19 samples, acute and convalescent, were from the United States, Italy and Spain. T cells, B-cell-depleted T cells, or PBMCs provided the cDNA or gDNA that served as material.

Germline V gene data show CDR1 as MNHEY and CDR2 as SVGEGT. V dropped 2 bases and J dropped 2 bases, with 7 bases sitting between them. This CDR3 is 13 amino acids long. In the source study's methods: Estimated nucleated cell counts came from reference gene primer amplification. Clones were sequenced by immunoSEQ multiplex PCR, and TCRdb holds only the in-frame ones, with some missing. That table gives V, J and clone size, and the DNA gave D and trimming. The sample yields about 220,000 clones, around four fifths seen once. The TCR originated in a man aged 25 to 40 with active or convalescent COVID-19. Sequencing was performed on peripheral blood. The chain recombines TRBV6-2 or TRBV6-3 with TRBJ2-7; maybe TRBD1 (5 bases). The DNA for the CDR3 is TGTGCCAGCAGTTACGGGGCCGCCTACGAGCAGTACTTC. Its translation: CASSYGAAYEQYF.